Here is one T cell receptor (beta chain) with its context. Some clones are missing from TCRdb's copy, which holds only in-frame ones; the method was immunoSEQ multiplex PCR. The table lists approximately 140,000 clones, roughly 93% of them singletons. This sample is part of a study of control samples from healthy donors and cancer patients. The CDR3 runs 15 residues. From germline, CDR1 is SGHDT and CDR2 YYEEEE. V shed 0 bases and J shed 2 bases, with 9 bases lying between them. Sequences were obtained from blood. This rearrangement joins TRBV5-6 to TRBJ2-1; D might be TRBD1 or TRBD2, each matching 6 bases. The sequence was collected from a young man in good health. The CDR3 DNA follows: TGTGCCAGCAGCTTGGACAGGGAGGCCTACAATGAGCAGTTCTTC. As protein: CASSLDREAYNEQFF.